Each of the 20 T cell receptor beta chains below was sequenced from the same sample in a study of cytomegalovirus exposure and HLA in healthy donors. The PCR used 60 Vbeta and 13 Jbeta primers. Sequenced by immunoSEQ multiplex PCR; TCRdb stores in-frame clones only, minus some. The sample contains roughly 82,000 clones, about 74% of which appear only once. Sequencing was performed on PBMCs. Every receptor here comes from a woman aged 45-59 years in good health and CMV-seropositive.

This sequence joins TRBV5-1 and TRBJ2-3; TRBD2 agrees at 9 bases. The CDR3 consists of 16 residues. Germline CDR1 is SGHRS and CDR2 is YFSETQ. Trimming at V came to 4 bases and at J to 4 bases, leaving 10 bases not matched to a gene. The CDR3 coding sequence is TGCGCCAGCAGCCTGGATAGCGGGAGTCCCTCAGATACGCAGTATTTT. Amino acid sequence: CASSLDSGSPSDTQYF.

The V call is TRBV28, the J call TRBJ1-1; D possibly corresponds to TRBD1 (5 bases). The V end was cut by 8 bases, the J end by 5 bases, with 9 bases between. The CDR3 is made up of 11 amino acids. Germline CDR1 is MDHEN and CDR2 is SYDVKM. The CDR3 protein is CASGGVTEAFF. The CDR3 DNA is TGTGCCAGCGGGGGGGTGACTGAAGCTTTCTTT.

The gene calls are TRBV4-1 and TRBJ1-2; 9 bases map to TRBD1. Germline values: CDR1 MGHRA, CDR2 YSYEKL. CDR3 size: 17 residues. V was pared by 2 bases and J by 1 base, with 8 bases of the junction left unmatched. CDR3 bases: TGCGCCAGCAGCCAACTTGGACAGGGGAGGCATAACTATGGCTACACCTTC. It encodes CASSQLGQGRHNYGYTF.

The chain employs TRBV21-1 and TRBJ2-3; the table's D call, TRBD1, has no DNA check behind it. TRBV21-1 is marked as a pseudogene. The CDR3 spans 15 residues. The CDR3 sequence is CASRQGASHPDTQYF. The CDR3 DNA sequence: TGTGCCAGCAGACAGGGGGCGAGCCATCCGGATACGCAGTATTTT.

This clone was picked up a small number of times. The chain uses TRBV30 and TRBJ2-7, with D perhaps matching TRBD1 (6 bases). V was clipped by 2 bases and J by 6 bases, with 17 bases between them. Germline CDR1 is GTSNPN and CDR2 is SVGIG (reference sequence). The CDR3 length is 14 residues. This CDR3 reads CAWSKRRQGLEQYF. The CDR3 nucleotides are TGTGCCTGGAGTAAACGTCGGCAGGGGCTCGAGCAGTACTTC.

This chain connects TRBV30 to TRBJ1-2; TRBD1 is a possible D gene (6 bases). The CDR3 runs to 11 residues. Per the germline V gene, CDR1 is GTSNPN and CDR2 is SVGIG (reference sequence). V was clipped by 5 bases and J by 4 bases, with 8 bases between them. CDR3 in amino acids: CAWGDTYGYTF. Here the CDR3 DNA reads TGTGCCTGGGGGGACACCTATGGCTACACCTTC.

The V call is TRBV11-3, the J call TRBJ1-1; 7 bases line up with TRBD1. CDR1 is SGHNT and CDR2 is YENEEA in the germline V gene. With V trimmed by 6 bases and J by 9 bases, 7 bases remained unmatched. The CDR3 covers 12 residues. CDR3 in DNA: TGTGCCAGCAGTCAAGGGGGACAGCAAGCTTTCTTT. It specifies CASSQGGQQAFF. Complete variable domain (other parts from reference TRBV11-3 and TRBJ1-1): EAGVVQSPRYKIIEKKQPVAFWCNPISGHNTLYWYLQNLGQGPELLIRYENEEAVDDSQLPKDRFSAERLKGVDSTLKIQPAELGDSAVYLCASSQGGQQAFFGQGTRLTVV.

The chain couples TRBV6-1 to TRBJ2-1; TRBD1 agrees at 7 bases. Looked up from germline, CDR1 is MNHNS and CDR2 is SASEGT. The CDR3 is made up of 16 amino acids. J gave up 0 bases and V 4 bases, and 6 bases lay outside the gene matches. In DNA, the CDR3 is TGTGCCAGCAGTGGGACAGGAACCCTCTCCTACAATGAGCAGTTCTTC. Translation gives CASSGTGTLSYNEQFF.

This chain connects TRBV10-2 to TRBJ1-1; the D gene is possibly TRBD1 (5 bases). The V end lost 2 bases, the J end lost 0 bases, and 16 bases lay between the germline ends. The CDR3 contains 17 residues. The germline V gene encodes CDR1 WSHSY and CDR2 SAAADI. CDR3 DNA sequence: TGCGCCAGCAGTGAGGCCAATTGGGGCGGCATGAACACTGAAGCTTTCTTT. The encoded protein is CASSEANWGGMNTEAFF.

This clone was found once. The genes are TRBV5-1 and TRBJ1-5; maybe TRBD1 (6 bases). Deletions cut 4 bases from V and 1 base from J, with 9 bases between. CDR1 and CDR2 (germline): SGHRS, YFSETQ. This CDR3 spans 14 amino acids. The CDR3 nucleotides read TGCGCCAGCAGCGAAACAGGGAGCAATCAGCCCCAGCATTTT. It yields the protein CASSETGSNQPQHF.

This chain joins TRBV6-5 and TRBJ2-7; TRBD1 agrees at 10 bases. CDR1 is MNHEY and CDR2 is SVGAGI in the germline V gene. This CDR3 has 15 residues. V lost 5 bases to trimming and J lost 1 base; unmatched junction nucleotides: 5. The DNA of the CDR3 is TGTGCCAGCAGTACCTGGACAGGGGGATCCTACGAGCAGTACTTC. Protein product: CASSTWTGGSYEQYF.

This sequence joins TRBV10-3 and TRBJ2-1, with 8 bases identical to TRBD1. Germline CDR1 and CDR2: ENHRY and SYGVKD. The CDR3 runs 13 residues. V dropped 2 bases and J dropped 10; count of bases not matched to a gene: 4. The CDR3 nucleotides are TGTGCCATCAGTGAGCCCCGGGACAGGGAGCAGTTCTTC. Translating gives CAISEPRDREQFF.

This chain connects TRBV5-6 to TRBJ2-5; weak D call: TRBD2 (5 bases). Trimming pared 1 base from V and 0 bases from J, leaving 10 bases between. The CDR3 has 15 residues. Germline CDR1 is SGHDT and CDR2 is YYEEEE. This chain's CDR3 is CASSLLRGYQETQYF. The DNA of the CDR3 is TGTGCCAGCAGCTTGTTAAGAGGGTACCAAGAGACCCAGTACTTC.

This clone was counted once. This chain connects TRBV27 to TRBJ2-7; 14 bases match TRBD2. With V trimmed by 4 bases and J by 6 bases, 5 bases remained unmatched. The CDR3 runs to 15 residues. The germline CDR1 and CDR2 sequences are MNHEY and SMNVEV (reference sequence). The CDR3 DNA reads TGTGCCAGCAGTTGGGGGACTAGCGGGGGAGGCGAGCAGTACTTC. Translated: CASSWGTSGGGEQYF.

The gene calls are TRBV19 and TRBJ2-7; 7 nucleotides agree with TRBD1. Germline V gene lookup returns CDR1 LNHDA and CDR2 SQIVND (reference sequence). The CDR3 has 14 residues. J lost 5 bases, V lost 5 bases, and 9 bases had no gene match. The CDR3 DNA follows: TGTGCCAGTAGTCTCCCGGGGCAGGGGGACGAGCAGTACTTC. Its translation is CASSLPGQGDEQYF.

The chain links TRBV28 to TRBJ2-7, with TRBD2 matching over 9 bases. Trimming took 5 bases from V and 2 from J; bases not matched to a gene: 4. Germline V gives CDR1 MDHEN, CDR2 SYDVKM. The CDR3 covers 14 residues. Here the CDR3 DNA reads TGTGCCAGCAGTCCGGGACTAGCCCCCTACGAGCAGTACTTC. As protein: CASSPGLAPYEQYF. Drawing the rest from reference TRBV28 and TRBJ2-7, the complete variable domain is DVKVTQSSRYLVKRTGEKVFLECVQDMDHENMFWYRQDPGLGLRLIYFSYDVKMKEKGDIPEGYSVSREKKERFSLILESASTNQTSMYLCASSPGLAPYEQYFGPGTRLTVT.

The gene calls are TRBV27 and TRBJ2-5; D remains unclear. The CDR3 is 11 residues long. V was cut by 4 bases and J by 2 bases, with 2 bases left in between. The germline CDR1 and CDR2 sequences are MNHEY and SMNVEV (reference sequence). Written as DNA, the CDR3 is TGTGCCAGCAGTTCACAAGAGACCCAGTACTTC. Residues: CASSSQETQYF.

J is TRBJ1-1 and V is TRBV28, with D hard to call. V gave up 7 bases and J gave up 6 bases, with 9 bases separating them. This CDR3 region has 11 residues. CDR1 is MDHEN and CDR2 is SYDVKM in the germline V gene. The CDR3 spells CASTAPAEAFF. The DNA of the CDR3 is TGTGCCAGCACCGCACCGGCTGAAGCTTTCTTT.

This chain joins TRBV5-1 and TRBJ1-2, with 7 bases that match TRBD1. This CDR3 has 13 residues. With 0 bases clipped from V and 5 bases from J, the junction kept 1 base outside the gene matches. Per germline, CDR1 SGHRS and CDR2 YFSETQ. The CDR3 nucleotides are TGCGCCAGCAGCTTGGGGACAGGATATGGCTACACCTTC. This gives the protein CASSLGTGYGYTF.

The chain uses TRBV30 and TRBJ2-1, with 7 bases matching TRBD2. The CDR3 runs 13 residues. The V and J ends lost 2 bases and 6 bases, in that order; junction bases with no gene match: 4. Germline V gives CDR1 GTSNPN, CDR2 SVGIG (reference sequence). The CDR3 nucleotides are TGTGCCTGGAGTAGGACTAGTGTCAATGAGCAGTTCTTC. This sequence encodes CAWSRTSVNEQFF.